The rows below give T cell receptor beta chains drawn from one sample of a study of monozygotic twins with cystic fibrosis. The data were produced by immunoSEQ multiplex PCR, yet TCRdb's version contains in-frame clones alone and is incomplete. The data hold around 23,000 clones, with 85% to 95% observed a single time. Sample: blood. The source of these receptors is a girl aged 2 to 10 with cystic fibrosis. CDR3s include the opening cysteine and the closing phenylalanine or tryptophan. Each record gives: clone size, D gene, V gene, J gene, CDR3 protein, CDR3 DNA. A D gene is named only where the DNA matches it firmly. Size is omitted from some rows. Given values are once, few, many or a class for expanded clones.

-	-	TRBV6-1	TRBJ2-1	CASSDTGTTKFWEQFF	TGTGCCAGCAGTGACACCGGGACCACTAAGTTTTGGGAGCAGTTCTTC
-	TRBD1	TRBV11-2	TRBJ2-7	CASSYPGQGYEQYF	TGTGCCAGCAGTTATCCGGGACAGGGATACGAGCAGTACTTC
-	-	TRBV7-6	TRBJ2-3	CARPQGADTQYF	TGTGCCAGACCCCAGGGCGCAGATACGCAGTATTTT
-	-	TRBV4-3	TRBJ1-2	CASSQELGQAYNYGYTF	TGCGCCAGCAGCCAAGAGTTAGGGCAGGCCTATAACTATGGCTACACCTTC
-	-	TRBV30	TRBJ2-5	CAWSVRLAGNYQETQYF	TGTGCCTGGAGTGTACGGCTGGCAGGCAATTACCAAGAGACCCAGTACTTC
-	-	TRBV2	TRBJ1-1	CASSSRGPTEAFF	TGTGCCAGCAGTAGCAGGGGACCCACTGAAGCTTTCTTT
-	-	TRBV28	TRBJ1-2	CASGQLRGQINYGYTF	TGTGCCAGCGGCCAGCTCCGGGGCCAGATTAACTATGGCTACACCTTC
once	-	TRBV5-4	TRBJ2-3	CASSGDADTQYF	TGTGCCAGCAGTGGCGATGCGGATACGCAGTATTTT
-	-	TRBV7-8	TRBJ1-2	CASSLGVGGANYGYTF	TGTGCCAGCAGCTTAGGTGTGGGGGGAGCTAACTATGGCTACACCTTC
-	TRBD2	TRBV5-4	TRBJ2-2	CASSLGLAGTWGSGELFF	TGTGCCAGCAGCTTGGGACTAGCTGGGACTTGGGGGTCCGGGGAGCTGTTTTTT
-	-	TRBV30	TRBJ1-4	CAWSLEGGAGEKLFF	TGTGCCTGGAGCTTAGAGGGGGGCGCTGGAGAAAAACTGTTTTTT
few	-	TRBV19	TRBJ2-7	CASSPGPTYEQYF	TGTGCCAGTAGCCCGGGTCCAACCTACGAGCAGTACTTC
once	TRBD1	TRBV5-4	TRBJ1-6	CASSLGPQGAGNSPLHF	TGTGCCAGCAGCTTGGGTCCACAGGGGGCGGGTAATTCACCCCTCCACTTT
-	-	TRBV6-5	TRBJ1-1	CASSYSMNTEAFF	TGTGCCAGCAGTTACAGCATGAACACTGAAGCTTTCTTT
-	-	TRBV19	TRBJ2-7	CASSPLRGQPSYEQYF	TGTGCCAGTAGCCCATTGCGCGGACAGCCTTCCTACGAGCAGTACTTC
-	-	TRBV6-5	TRBJ1-2	CASSPTGYGYTF	TGTGCCAGCAGCCCGACCGGCTATGGCTACACCTTC
-	-	TRBV5-4	TRBJ2-1	CASSLDNEQFF	TGTGCCAGCAGCTTGGACAATGAGCAGTTCTTC
-	TRBD1	TRBV10-3	TRBJ1-1	CAISESNRGNTEAFF	TGTGCCATCAGTGAGTCGAACAGGGGAAACACTGAAGCTTTCTTT
once	-	TRBV29-1	TRBJ1-2	CSALTGGSLGILGYTF	TGCAGCGCATTAACAGGTGGCTCATTAGGAATCTTAGGCTACACCTTC
-	-	TRBV14	TRBJ2-1	CASSQNYVVTSEQFF	TGTGCCAGCAGCCAAAATTACGTGGTGACATCTGAGCAGTTCTTC
-	-	TRBV7-2	TRBJ2-5	CASSPGPQGETQYF	TGTGCCAGCAGCCCGGGACCTCAAGGGGAGACCCAGTACTTC
once	TRBD2	TRBV2	TRBJ2-3	CASSAGTRILATQYF	TGTGCCAGCAGTGCAGGGACTAGGATTTTGGCTACGCAGTATTTT
-	TRBD1	TRBV7-2	TRBJ2-2	CASKDRVVNTGELFF	TGTGCCAGCAAAGACAGGGTGGTGAACACCGGGGAGCTGTTTTTT
-	TRBD1	TRBV27	TRBJ1-2	CASSPGQGHHGYTF	TGTGCCAGCAGTCCGGGACAGGGACATCATGGCTACACCTTC
-	-	TRBV5-1	TRBJ2-7	CASSLAGTNYEQYF	TGCGCCAGCAGCTTGGCCGGGACAAACTACGAGCAGTACTTC
-	-	TRBV7-9	TRBJ1-2	CASSLIDSYTF	TGTGCCAGCAGCTTAATTGATAGCTACACCTTC
-	TRBD1	TRBV6-5	TRBJ1-4	CASSYRDREKLFF	TGTGCCAGCAGTTACCGGGACAGAGAAAAACTGTTTTTT
-	-	TRBV4-3	TRBJ2-2	CASSQDRGWLFF	TGCGCCAGCAGCCAAGATAGGGGGTGGCTGTTTTTT